This T cell receptor beta chain was sequenced during a study of blood T cell repertoires in COVID-19. Background on the study: Samples representing acute and convalescent COVID-19 were sourced from the United States, Italy and Spain. Sources were T cells, B-cell-depleted T cells, or PBMCs; the material itself was cDNA or gDNA.

In the original workflow: Amplification of reference gene primers provided the estimated nucleated cell counts. The table came from immunoSEQ multiplex PCR; TCRdb's copy has only in-frame clones and leaves some out. D and trimming were read from the DNA, whereas the V and J calls and clone size are those reported in that table. The top ten clones hold 1.9% of a sample with 200,000 to 250,000 clones, about 80% of them seen once. This CDR3 comprises 15 residues. With 0 bases clipped from V and 3 bases from J, the junction kept 3 bases outside the gene matches. Germline V gene sequence: CDR1 SGHRS, CDR2 YFSETQ.

This clonotype was sampled from a woman at least 80 years old with acute or convalescent COVID-19. Sequencing was performed on peripheral blood. The chain has TRBV5-1 and TRBJ1-5; 7 bases fit TRBD1. This chain's CDR3 is CASSLEGQINQPQHF. For the CDR3, the DNA is TGCGCCAGCAGCTTGGAGGGACAGATCAATCAGCCCCAGCATTTT. The full variable domain, its missing parts supplied by reference TRBV5-1 and TRBJ1-5, is KAGVTQTPRYLIKTRGQQVTLSCSPISGHRSVSWYQQTPGQGLQFLFEYFSETQRNKGNFPGRFSGRQFSNSRSEMNVSTLELGDSALYLCASSLEGQINQPQHFGDGTRLSIL.